This T cell receptor beta chain was recovered during a study of shared clonotypes between healthy human individuals (dated by TCRdb to 2018 to 2020). Study-wide context: The cohort comprised a couple of women and a few men aged 18 to 49 years. To estimate repertoire size and how much clonotypes are shared between individuals, the study performed deep sequencing of blood TCR repertoires from roughly five healthy adults. For each donor, CD4 naive and CD4 memory were each given three plates, CD8 naive was given two plates, and CD8 memory was given one plate. Different laboratories and diverse techniques were used to prepare libraries and sequence TCR repertoires, to increase sequencing depth and limit assay-specific biases. Leukapheresis yielded between about 0.8 and 9.5 billion PBMCs per donor. What the authors observed across the whole study: When several donors were compared, the shared fraction of clonotypes was around 4.6% for naive CD4, 3.5% for naive CD8, roughly 2.5% for memory CD4, and less than 0.45% for memory CD8. Sampling was restricted to blood, and TCR repertoires in tissue are likely to differ from TCR repertoires in blood. The genetic and exposure-history diversity represented was limited by the small number of donors. Pairwise subsampling indicated that sequencing depth was expected to affect the degree of clonotype sharing among donors. Rarefaction of sorted-subset datasets indicated incomplete sequencing despite the large sequencing depth. Clonotypes shared by all four sorted-subset donors showed higher generation probabilities than non-shared clonotypes. Estimated clonotype richness was generally larger for naive than for memory subsets.

V was cut back by 2 bases and J by 0 bases, leaving a gap of 15 bases between them. There are 17 amino acids in the CDR3, from cysteine to phenylalanine inclusive. The kept DNA is CDR3 alone, 51 bases in frame from the first base. The germline V gene encodes CDR1 SGHNT and CDR2 YENEEA. CD8 naive samples were obtained by positive selection for CCR7 among CD45RO-negative cells, yielding a CD45RA+CCR7+ population from which TemRA cells were excluded. The donors were healthy, HIV-negative adults who had no recently reported acute infections or vaccinations. Every donor was a Caucasian adult residing in Nashville, Tennessee, USA. Blood was collected by leukapheresis, and PBMCs were isolated by Ficoll-Histopaque density gradient centrifugation and then cryopreserved in liquid nitrogen vapor phase. Purity and quantity of every magnetically sorted T cell population were checked by analytical flow cytometry. Genomic DNA was isolated from every sorted fraction and measured by UV absorbance on a Nanodrop 2000c.

TCR CDR3 regions were amplified from genomic DNA by multiplex PCR using the deep immunoSEQ assay. Extracted genomic DNA from each cell subset was spread evenly across all wells of several immunoSEQ 96-well plates, with each plate serving as a replicate. For sorted subsets, each replicate PCR was loaded with roughly 200 ng genomic DNA, equivalent to 25,000 to 30,000 T cell genomes. Purified libraries were quantified with a Qubit 3.0 fluorometer, sized on a Bioanalyzer 2100, and re-quantified with the KAPA Library Quantification kit. A separate single-read 150-cycle Illumina NextSeq 550 flow cell was used to sequence each immunoSEQ 96-well plate. As for the authors' bioinformatics: Because only junctional sequences without quality scores were contained in the immunoSEQ output, filtering matching that applied to full-length reads could not be performed. To assign V/J genes and CDR3, sequences were annotated using PyIR, a Python wrapper for IgBLAST v1.9, with IMGT germline references. Reads were filtered out if the reads had weak V/J assignments (E-value above 1e-6), no CDR3, stop codons, out-of-frame junctions, or ambiguous translated residues. V3J clonotypes were defined by identical inferred V gene, J gene, and CDR3 amino acid sequence. Percentage overlap between repertoires was calculated by dividing the number of shared unique clonotypes by the size of the smaller repertoire. Repertoire richness was assessed with RTK rarefaction, the Chao1 estimator, and Recon v2.1 estimates of unobserved clonotypes. Generation probabilities for all TCRbeta clonotypes obtained by the gDNA method from four donors were computed using OLGA. The immuneACCESS repertoire file appears here via TCRdb, limited to in-frame rearrangements. These files lack a portion of the clones; in checked studies, under half of the deficit traces to unresolved V genes, and the cause of the others is not known. For V, J and clone size, that table is used; D and trimming come from the DNA. The sample data list around 580,000 clones, and roughly 98% of these were observed just once. Of the sample, 0.25% to 0.35% is held by the ten largest clones.

Of note for this clone: Its antigen specificity is not known. Base qualities were left out, and no much larger clone turns up one base away.

The chain is assembled from TRBV11-3 and TRBJ2-3, with TRBD2 tentatively as D gene (6 bases match). The source material was naive CD8+ T cells sorted from blood. The sample's cell subset or site label, in plain terms: CD45RA+CCR7+. The receptor comes from a man in his thirties or forties in good health. DNA sequence: TGTGCCAGCAGCTTACGAGGTGGCGGGATAAGCACAGATACGCAGTATTTT. It specifies CASSLRGGGISTDTQYF. Reference TRBV11-3 and TRBJ2-3 genes cover what lies past the CDR3, so the full variable domain is EAGVVQSPRYKIIEKKQPVAFWCNPISGHNTLYWYLQNLGQGPELLIRYENEEAVDDSQLPKDRFSAERLKGVDSTLKIQPAELGDSAVYLCASSLRGGGISTDTQYFGPGTRLTVL.